Each of the 4 T cell receptor beta chains below was sequenced from the same sample in a study of control samples from healthy donors and cancer patients. Profiled with immunoSEQ multiplex PCR; TCRdb holds only in-frame clones, not every one. The sample records roughly 40,000 clones, more than 85% being singletons. Sequencing input: blood. These receptors all stem from a woman between 45 and 65 years old in good health.

This clone appeared once. The chain employs TRBV5-5 and TRBJ1-2; D is unclear. Trimming left V 2 bases short and J 13 bases short, with 18 bases between. This CDR3 has 13 amino acids. The V gene's germline CDR1 is SGHKS and CDR2 YYEKEE (reference sequence). The CDR3 DNA is TGTGCCAGCAGCTTAGCGGGCAGAGTCTTTATCACCTTC. This codes for CASSLAGRVFITF.

This chain connects TRBV19 to TRBJ1-5, with TRBD1 as a possible D gene (6 bases). This CDR3 is built from 14 residues. In germline, CDR1 is LNHDA, CDR2 SQIVND (reference sequence). V was trimmed by 4 bases and J by 0 bases, leaving 7 bases between them. The CDR3 bases are TGTGCCAGTAGTAAGGGGGATAGCAATCAGCCCCAGCATTTT. It is translated as CASSKGDSNQPQHF.

This rearrangement joins TRBV12-3 or TRBV12-4 to TRBJ1-1; maybe TRBD1 (6 bases). The CDR3 loop spans 12 amino acids. The ends were cut back, 6 bases at V and 9 bases at J, with 14 bases in the middle. The CDR3 spells CASSQDSQKAFF. In DNA form, the CDR3 reads TGTGCCAGCAGCCAGGACAGTCAAAAAGCTTTCTTT.

The rearrangement links TRBV5-4 to TRBJ1-6; a possible D gene is TRBD1 (6 bases). This CDR3 region has 14 residues. V gave up 2 bases and J gave up 7 bases, with 10 bases separating them. Germline values: CDR1 SGHNT, CDR2 YYREEE (reference sequence). CDR3 residues: CASSFRDKNSPLHF. As DNA, the CDR3 is TGTGCCAGCAGCTTCCGGGACAAAAATTCACCCCTCCACTTT.